This entry describes one T cell receptor (beta chain). The antigen is not known. Using its own MiXCR run on the 5' RACE reads, TCRdb lists one record per CDR3 protein. The sample has around 310,000 distinct CDR3 sequences, approximately 3.8% seen once. The entry originates in a study of T cells after yellow fever vaccination. Regarding the study as a whole: FACS-sorted repertoires might harbor abundant contaminating clonotypes from the bulk population.

The CDR3 extends over 12 amino acids. Trimming cost V 7 bases and J 3 bases, with 7 bases left between them. Germline V CDR1 and CDR2: SNHLY, FYNNEI. The chain combines TRBV2 with TRBJ1-3; no reliable D call. The source of this sequence is a man between 18 and 29 years old who received the YFV17D yellow fever vaccine. Sequenced here: PBMCs, sampled on the day of the yellow fever booster vaccination. The CDR3 nucleotides read TGTGCCAGCAAGGCAGGTGGAAACACCATATATTTT. It translates to CASKAGGNTIYF.